The clone carrying this TCR beta chain has just a few counts. A patient was excluded if there was uncontrolled infection, other autoimmune disease, pregnancy or lactation. The record originates from a study of T cells in Graves' hyperthyroidism and ophthalmopathy. Germline assignment: CDR1 SQVTM and CDR2 ANQGSEA. CDR3 size: 14 residues. Deletions cut 6 bases from V and 6 bases from J, with 18 bases between. Amplification of TCR beta CDR3 regions was performed using RNA transcripts as template. First-round RT-PCR of the TCR CDR3 relied on the HTBI primer set. From the multiplex PCR reads, TCRdb called clonotypes with MiXCR, one entry per CDR3 protein. The sample contains more than 350,000 distinct CDR3 sequences, around 15% of which appear only once.

The source of this sequence is a woman aged 55-70 years with Graves' ophthalmopathy. The chain links TRBV29-1 to TRBJ2-1; D may be TRBD1 or TRBD2 (5 bases each). Source material: blood. CDR3 residues: CSVPGLVSSNEQFF. CDR3 DNA sequence: TGCAGCGTGCCGGGGCTAGTCTCTTCCAATGAGCAGTTCTTC.